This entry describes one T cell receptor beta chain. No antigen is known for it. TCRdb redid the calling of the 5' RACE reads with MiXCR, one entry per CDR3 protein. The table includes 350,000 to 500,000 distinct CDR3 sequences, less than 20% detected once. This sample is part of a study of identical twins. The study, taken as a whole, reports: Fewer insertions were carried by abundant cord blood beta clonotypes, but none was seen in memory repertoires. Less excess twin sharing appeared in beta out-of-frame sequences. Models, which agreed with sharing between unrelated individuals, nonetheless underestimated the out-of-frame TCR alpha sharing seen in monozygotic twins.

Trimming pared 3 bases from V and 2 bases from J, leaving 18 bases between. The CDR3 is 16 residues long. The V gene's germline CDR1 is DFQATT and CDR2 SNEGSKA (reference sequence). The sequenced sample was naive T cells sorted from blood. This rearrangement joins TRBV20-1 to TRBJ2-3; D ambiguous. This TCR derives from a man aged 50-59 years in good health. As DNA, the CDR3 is TGCAGTGCTAGCAGCCCGGGTTATACTCACACAGATACGCAGTATTTT. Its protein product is CSASSPGYTHTDTQYF.